This entry concerns a single TCR beta chain. Its specificity is unknown. This specimen belongs to a study of beta chain features in type 1 diabetes. Study overall: Sorted cell examination encompassed approximately 98,000,000 cells across all samples.

General study results and limits: Type 1 diabetes patients had VDJ junctions that carried fewer insertions and more deletions. Whatever favoring of shorter templates PCR might show would apply equally to patients and controls. TCRB CDR3s from Type 1 diabetes patients were moderately but significantly shorter in all four CD4+ subsets.

The germline V gene encodes CDR1 GTSNPN and CDR2 SVGIG (reference sequence). The CDR3 runs 10 residues. The V gene lost 1 base and the J gene lost 7 bases, with 1 base spanning the gap. The collection from each donor was one heparinised blood draw averaging around 120 mL. Since all of the isolated RNA was reverse transcribed, expressed TCRB transcripts were what got sequenced. Clones were sequenced by immunoSEQ multiplex PCR, and TCRdb holds only the in-frame ones, with some missing. The data hold hundreds of thousands of clones, with around an eighth observed a single time. The receptor comes from a man aged 18-30 years with type 1 diabetes. The sample comprised naive CD4+ T cells from blood. The rearrangement links TRBV30 to TRBJ2-2; D not resolved. The CDR3 spells CAWSGGELFF. The CDR3 nucleotides are TGTGCCTGGAGTGGCGGGGAGCTGTTTTTT.